The 17 T cell receptor beta chains below all came from one sample that was sequenced in a study of post-analysis software for immune sequencing data. Overall study results and limits: Roughly five TRBV segments appeared more often in patients than in controls, and TRBV5-6, TRBV5-1 and TRBV20-1 were among these.

Built from TCR beta cDNA, the libraries had unique molecular identifiers in them. One entry per CDR3 protein, called by TCRdb with MiXCR from the PCR reads. The top ten clones hold 4.6% of a sample with 750,000 to 950,000 distinct CDR3 sequences, roughly half of them seen once. No antigen is known for these receptors. Material: blood. Receptors originate from a girl between 10 and 17 years old with multiple sclerosis.

This clonotype was seen more than once but under ten times. The rearrangement joins TRBV5-1 to TRBJ2-7, with 8 bases that match TRBD2. V was clipped by 3 bases and J by 2 bases; unmatched bases: 7. The CDR3 covers 15 residues. Germline V CDR1 and CDR2: SGHRS, YFSETQ. The CDR3 DNA reads TGCGCCAGCAGCTCGGATCTGGGACTAGCCTACGAGCAGTACTTC. Translating it yields CASSSDLGLAYEQYF.

The J gene is TRBJ1-2, the V gene TRBV29-1; tentative D call: TRBD1 (6 bases). CDR1 and CDR2 from the germline V gene are SQVTM and ANQGSEA. The CDR3 covers 12 residues. CDR3 DNA: TGCGCGGGGGTCGGGGGCGACTATGGCTACACCTTC. Translated, it gives CAGVGGDYGYTF.

The CDR3, as DNA: TGTGCCAGCAGCTTGCACATTAGCTCCTACAATGAGCAGTTCTTC. Encoded protein: CASSLHISSYNEQFF. This rearrangement joins TRBV5-5 to TRBJ2-1; no definite D call. CDR1 and CDR2 from the germline V gene are SGHKS and YYEKEE (reference sequence). There are 15 residues in the CDR3. Trimming removed 1 base from V and 0 bases from J, with 8 bases in between.

V gene TRBV7-9 combines with J gene TRBJ2-1, with TRBD1 matching 10 bases. Trimming at V came to 3 bases and at J to 9 bases, leaving 11 bases not matched to a gene. This CDR3 contains 16 residues. The germline V gene has CDR1 SEHNR and CDR2 FQNEAQ (reference sequence). The CDR3 loop reads CASSLIPGQGSGEQFF. As DNA, the CDR3 is TGTGCCAGCAGCTTGATACCGGGACAGGGGTCGGGTGAGCAGTTCTTC. Supplemented by reference TRBV7-9 and TRBJ2-1, the full variable domain reads DTGVSQNPRHKITKRGQNVTFRCDPISEHNRLYWYRQTLGQGPEFLTYFQNEAQLEKSRLLSDRFSAERPKGSFSTLEIQRTEQGDSAMYLCASSLIPGQGSGEQFFGPGTRLTVL.

To note about this clonotype: At one of its ends the junction is not consistent with the germline gene, which may arise from a read error. The chain combines TRBV14 with TRBJ2-4, with D perhaps matching TRBD1 or TRBD2 (5 bases each). This CDR3 is 15 amino acids long. CDR1 is SGHDN, CDR2 FVKESK, per germline. Written as DNA, the CDR3 is TGTGCCGGCAGCCAGCCGGGACCAGCCAAAAACATTCAGTACTTC. As protein: CAGSQPGPAKNIQYF.

This clonotype came up a few times. The chain links TRBV3-1 to TRBJ2-7; either TRBD1 or TRBD2 may supply D (7 bases each). Between the trimmed V and J ends, which lost 2 bases and 2 bases, there was a span of 13 bases. This CDR3 spans 15 amino acids. Germline CDR1 reads LGHDT; CDR2 reads YNNKEL (reference sequence). For the CDR3, the DNA is TGTGCCAGCAGCCAATCGACAGGGAGGGCCTACGAGCAGTACTTC. Residues: CASSQSTGRAYEQYF.

The genes are TRBV6-6 and TRBJ2-7, with D perhaps TRBD2 (6 bases). The germline V gene encodes CDR1 MNHNY and CDR2 SVGAGI (reference sequence). V lost 6 bases to trimming and J lost 4 bases, with 13 bases between them. The CDR3 is made up of 13 amino acids. The CDR3 DNA follows: TGTGCCAGCAGCCACCGGGACTGGTACGAGCAGTACTTC. Protein sequence: CASSHRDWYEQYF.

The genes are TRBV5-1 and TRBJ2-5, with D maybe TRBD2 (6 bases). CDR1 SGHRS and CDR2 YFSETQ come from the germline V gene. The CDR3 extends over 13 amino acids. The V end lost 3 bases, the J end lost 6 bases, and 12 bases lay between the germline ends. CDR3 nucleotide sequence: TGCGCCAGCAGCTCGGGGGAAGAGCAGACCCAGTACTTC. Translated, it gives CASSSGEEQTQYF.

This clonotype has a handful of counts. The V gene is TRBV5-1, the J gene TRBJ2-5; TRBD2 might be the D (7 bases). V shed 0 bases and J shed 1 base, with 13 bases lying between them. Germline assignment: CDR1 SGHRS and CDR2 YFSETQ. The CDR3 is 16 amino acids. CDR3 nucleotide sequence: TGCGCCAGCAGCTTGGATGGGGGGGCCATCCAAGAGACCCAGTACTTC. Protein: CASSLDGGAIQETQYF.

The chain joins TRBV10-3 to TRBJ1-1, with unresolved D. Trimming took 6 bases from V and 4 from J, leaving 15 bases between them. CDR1 is ENHRY and CDR2 is SYGVKD in the germline V gene. This CDR3 region has 14 residues. CDR3 nucleotides: TGTGCCATCAGGGCCCGCGCCGAGGGCACTGAAGCTTTCTTT. Its protein product is CAIRARAEGTEAFF.

The CDR3: CASSPHTGGVEQFF. The CDR3 region has the DNA TGTGCCAGCTCACCACATACAGGGGGCGTAGAGCAGTTCTTC. The chain joins TRBV18 to TRBJ2-1; 9 nucleotides match TRBD1. CDR1 and CDR2 from the germline V gene are KGHSH and LQKENI. The J segment lost 10 bases and the V segment lost 1 base, leaving 5 bases of the junction unmatched. The CDR3 consists of 14 residues.

As concerns this clonotype: Possible read error: a much larger clone is one base away. V usage is TRBV6-1 and J usage is TRBJ2-7, with D unclear. Germline CDR1 MNHNS, CDR2 SASEGT. This CDR3 is 11 amino acids long. Trimming removed 11 bases at V and 4 bases at J, with 12 bases between. CDR3 DNA sequence: TGTGCCCCCATCTACCAGTACGAGCAGTACTTC. It yields the protein CAPIYQYEQYF.

Remarks on this clonotype: The germline gene is not matched at one end of the junction; a read error may be the cause. The chain employs TRBV7-8 and TRBJ2-1, with 11 bases that match TRBD2. CDR1 and CDR2 (germline): SGHVS, FQNEAQ. The CDR3 runs 15 residues. The CDR3 DNA reads as TGTGCCAGCAGCTCTAGCGGGAGGTCCTCCAATGAGCAGTTCTTC. It yields the protein CASSSSGRSSNEQFF. The full variable domain, rest sourced from reference TRBV7-8 and TRBJ2-1, is GAGVSQSPRYKVAKRGQDVALRCDPISGHVSLFWYQQALGQGPEFLTYFQNEAQLDKSGLPSDRFFAERPEGSVSTLKIQRTQQEDSAVYLCASSSSGRSSNEQFFGPGTRLTVL.

The chain employs TRBV3-1 and TRBJ2-5, with 7 bases that match TRBD1. The J segment lost 4 bases and the V segment lost 2 bases, leaving 4 bases of the junction unmatched. The CDR3 covers 14 residues. Per germline, CDR1 LGHDT and CDR2 YNNKEL (reference sequence). CDR3 nucleotides: TGTGCCAGCAGCCAACAGGGGGAACGAGAGACCCAGTACTTC. Its protein is CASSQQGERETQYF.

J is TRBJ2-6 and V is TRBV5-6; D call uncertain. Germline lookup yields CDR1 SGHDT and CDR2 YYEEEE. V dropped 4 bases and J dropped 4 bases, with 12 bases sitting between them. This CDR3 comprises 15 residues. CDR3 sequence (DNA): TGTGCCAGCAGCACCCGACTTGTGGGGGCCAACGTCCTGACTTTC. Amino acids: CASSTRLVGANVLTF.

This clonotype was counted only a few times. This rearrangement joins TRBV12-3 or TRBV12-4 to TRBJ1-5; perhaps TRBD1 as D (5 bases). CDR3 size: 14 residues. V was clipped by 1 base and J by 3 bases, with 7 bases between them. CDR3 DNA: TGTGCCAGCAGTTTAGTGGGGGTCAATCAGCCCCAGCATTTT. It codes for CASSLVGVNQPQHF.

J is TRBJ2-7 and V is TRBV7-2, with D uncertain. CDR3 length: 14 amino acids. V was trimmed by 2 bases and J by 4 bases, leaving 12 bases between them. CDR1 is SGHTA, CDR2 FQGNSA, per germline. The CDR3 loop reads CASSLSFFLYEQYF. The CDR3 DNA reads TGTGCCAGCAGCTTATCTTTCTTTTTATACGAGCAGTACTTC.